This passage covers 24 T cell receptor beta chains from one sample sequenced in a study of early T cells in non-severe SARS-CoV-2 infection. TCRdb independently ran MiXCR on the 5' RACE reads; one entry per CDR3 protein. The sample has about 26,000 distinct CDR3 sequences, 5% to 6.5% seen once. The specimen was whole blood. The receptors derive from an adult who was a healthcare worker with PCR-confirmed SARS-CoV-2 infection or an uninfected control (not recorded which).

In its sample, this clonotype was seen many times. The V and J genes are TRBV30 and TRBJ1-5, with 8 bases that match TRBD1. V gave up 1 base and J gave up 6 bases; unmatched junction bases: 8. Germline V gene lookup returns CDR1 GTSNPN and CDR2 SVGIG (reference sequence). CDR3 size: 15 residues. The CDR3 region is CAWSGGQGLVQPQHF. CDR3 DNA sequence: TGTGCCTGGAGTGGTGGACAGGGTCTCGTTCAGCCCCAGCATTTT.

This clonotype was picked up a small number of times. The chain joins TRBV10-2 to TRBJ2-4; no firm D call. In germline, CDR1 is WSHSY, CDR2 SAAADI. V lost 0 bases to trimming and J lost 1 base, with 10 bases between them. The CDR3 sequence is 16 residues long. CDR3 protein: CASSESVVRAKNIQYF. CDR3 nucleotide sequence: TGCGCCAGCAGTGAGTCGGTGGTTCGGGCCAAAAACATTCAGTACTTC.

In its sample, this clonotype was seen a few times. The rearrangement uses TRBV7-9 and TRBJ2-3, with TRBD1 identical over 10 bases. The CDR3 runs 16 residues. J gave up 5 bases and V 3 bases, and 8 bases lay outside the gene matches. Germline V CDR1 and CDR2: SEHNR, FQNEAQ (reference sequence). The CDR3 here is CASSLGQGNSQDTQYF. The CDR3 DNA follows: TGTGCCAGCAGCTTGGGACAGGGGAATTCGCAAGATACGCAGTATTTT.

In its sample, this clonotype was seen a few times. The genes are TRBV20-1 and TRBJ2-3, with a tentative D call TRBD1 (5 bases). CDR3 length: 14 amino acids. Germline V gene sequence: CDR1 DFQATT, CDR2 SNEGSKA (reference sequence). V lost 0 bases to trimming and J lost 3 bases, with 10 bases between them. In DNA, the CDR3 is TGCAGTGCTAGAGATCCGGCAGGGACAGATACGCAGTATTTT. It encodes CSARDPAGTDTQYF.

A single count supports this clonotype. The chain combines TRBV7-6 with TRBJ2-6; the match to TRBD2 covers 12 bases. In germline, CDR1 is SGHVS, CDR2 FNYEAQ. The CDR3 is 18 residues long. Trimming cost V 4 bases and J 0 bases; bases outside gene matches: 4. CDR3 coding DNA: TGTGCCAGCAGCTCAGGACTAGCGGGGAGCTCTGGGGCCAACGTCCTGACTTTC. Translation gives CASSSGLAGSSGANVLTF.

This clonotype was observed many times. The V gene is TRBV9, the J gene TRBJ2-1; 10 bases agree with TRBD2. The CDR3 is 17 amino acids. The junction had 9 bases not matched to a gene; V was cut back by 3 bases and J by 3 bases. Germline V lookup: CDR1 SGDLS, CDR2 YYNGEE. The CDR3 DNA reads as TGTGCCAGCAGCGCTTATGTGAGGACTAGCGGCTACAATGAGCAGTTCTTC. This gives the protein CASSAYVRTSGYNEQFF.

Details on this clonotype: Possible read error: a much larger clone is one base away. The gene calls are TRBV2 and TRBJ1-2; D is uncertain. This CDR3 is built from 14 residues. Germline CDR1 SNHLY, CDR2 FYNNEI. Between the trimmed V and J ends, which lost 7 bases and 2 bases, there was a span of 14 bases. The CDR3 reads CASNDGPANYGYTF. CDR3 nucleotide sequence: TGTGCCAGCAATGATGGTCCAGCGAACTATGGCTACACCTTC.

This clonotype was picked up many times. J is TRBJ1-1 and V is TRBV12-3 or TRBV12-4, with D unresolved. The ends were cut back, 3 bases at V and 5 bases at J, with 7 bases in the middle. The CDR3 consists of 12 residues. The CDR3 protein is CASSLQETEAFF. The CDR3 bases are TGTGCCAGCAGTTTGCAGGAGACTGAAGCTTTCTTT.

In its sample, this clonotype was seen many times. The J gene is TRBJ1-6, the V gene TRBV7-8, with a possible D match to TRBD1 (5 bases). The CDR3 is made up of 17 amino acids. V lost 0 bases and J lost 4, with 13 bases in between. The germline gives CDR1 SGHVS, CDR2 FQNEAQ. The CDR3 spells CASSLAVRGLYNSPLHF. The CDR3 DNA follows: TGTGCCAGCAGCTTAGCGGTGAGGGGCCTTTATAATTCACCCCTCCACTTT.

The chain employs TRBV12-3 or TRBV12-4 and TRBJ1-1; D is undetermined. V was shortened by 0 bases and J by 1 base, with 6 bases between the two germline ends. CDR3 length: 14 residues. CDR3 DNA sequence: TGTGCCAGCAGTTTAGCGGGAGGGAACACTGAAGCTTTCTTT. It translates to CASSLAGGNTEAFF.

This clonotype was detected ten times or more. The chain joins TRBV5-4 to TRBJ2-2; maybe TRBD1 (5 bases). CDR1 is SGHNT and CDR2 is YYREEE in the germline V gene (reference sequence). CDR3 length: 14 residues. Trimming left V 5 bases short and J 2 bases short, with 10 bases between. The CDR3: CASRLQGNTGELFF. CDR3 DNA: TGTGCCAGCAGACTCCAGGGAAACACCGGGGAGCTGTTTTTT.

This clonotype was recorded at least ten times. The CDR3 loop is CAWSVPINEQFF. In DNA form, the CDR3 reads TGTGCCTGGAGTGTCCCGATCAATGAGCAGTTCTTC. This chain uses TRBV30 with TRBJ2-1; D unclear. In germline, CDR1 is GTSNPN, CDR2 SVGIG (reference sequence). V lost 0 bases to trimming and J lost 6 bases, with 6 bases between them. The CDR3 is 12 residues long.

The chain uses TRBV7-9 and TRBJ2-3; 7 nucleotides align to TRBD1. This CDR3 has 13 amino acids. The ends lost 5 bases at V and 4 bases at J; junction bases unmatched: 3. Germline V gene lookup returns CDR1 SEHNR and CDR2 FQNEAQ (reference sequence). CDR3 nucleotide sequence: TGTGCCAGCAGCCACAGGGGATCAGATACGCAGTATTTT. Translating it yields CASSHRGSDTQYF.

This chain connects TRBV29-1 to TRBJ2-7; 8 bases map to TRBD2. J was trimmed by 4 bases and V by 7 bases; bases with no gene match: 21. Germline-derived CDR1 and CDR2 are SQVTM and ANQGSEA. CDR3 size: 17 residues. This chain's CDR3 is CSALRVGGGPMIYEQYF. The DNA of the CDR3 is TGCAGCGCCCTCAGGGTCGGCGGGGGGCCGATGATTTACGAGCAGTACTTC.

This clonotype is medium-sized in the sample. The CDR3 DNA follows: TGCGCCAGCAAGGACAGCCAAGGCATGTTCTATGGCTACACCTTC. This sequence encodes CASKDSQGMFYGYTF. The chain combines TRBV10-1 with TRBJ1-2, with TRBD1 as a possible D gene (6 bases). This CDR3 region has 15 residues. V lost 7 bases and J lost 4, with 19 bases in between. Germline CDR1 is WNHNN and CDR2 is SYGVQD (reference sequence).

This chain links TRBV7-9 with TRBJ2-7; perhaps TRBD2 as D (5 bases). Germline V CDR1 and CDR2: SEHNR, FQNEAQ (reference sequence). V was pared by 4 bases and J by 5 bases, with 15 bases between. The CDR3 runs 14 residues. The CDR3 DNA reads TGTGCCAGCAGCTACGCACTAGGAACTAACGAGCAGTACTTC. Encoded protein: CASSYALGTNEQYF.

There are many counts of this clonotype. The chain uses TRBV27 and TRBJ1-6; D gene unclear. Germline V gene data show CDR1 as MNHEY and CDR2 as SMNVEV (reference sequence). The length of the CDR3 is 12 residues. This chain's CDR3 is CPPEMRNSPLHF. CDR3 in DNA: TGTCCGCCGGAAATGAGGAATTCACCCCTCCACTTT.

The chain couples TRBV11-2 to TRBJ2-5, with 7 nucleotides matching TRBD1. Germline V lookup: CDR1 SGHAT, CDR2 FQNNGV. The CDR3 totals 15 residues. After removal of 0 bases from V and 1 base from J, the junction contained 2 bases not matched to a gene. The chain's CDR3 is CASSLEGTVQETQYF. The CDR3, as DNA: TGTGCCAGCAGCTTAGAGGGGACAGTCCAAGAGACCCAGTACTTC.

The J gene is TRBJ2-5, the V gene TRBV19, with TRBD2 identical over 9 bases. The CDR3 extends over 15 amino acids. Losses at the gene ends were 5 bases for V and 2 bases for J; bases not matched to a gene: 6. Germline loops: CDR1 LNHDA, CDR2 SQIVND (reference sequence). CDR3 residues: CASSPGTSYQETQYF. CDR3 in DNA: TGTGCCAGTAGTCCCGGGACTAGCTATCAAGAGACCCAGTACTTC.

This clonotype was found many times. The CDR3 DNA reads TGTGCCAGCACCGAAGTCTCGGGACTGAACACCGGGGAGCTGTTTTTT. It yields the protein CASTEVSGLNTGELFF. This chain connects TRBV6-5 to TRBJ2-2; tentatively, D is TRBD2 (6 bases). CDR1 MNHEY and CDR2 SVGAGI come from the germline V gene. CDR3 length: 16 residues. V was shortened by 7 bases and J by 1 base, with 16 bases between the two germline ends.

In this sample, this clonotype is medium-sized. V usage is TRBV6-2 or TRBV6-3 and J usage is TRBJ2-1; tentatively, D is TRBD2 (6 bases). The CDR3 has 13 amino acids. The germline gives CDR1 MNHEY, CDR2 SVGEGT. V lost 7 bases, J lost 3 bases, and 10 bases lay in between. CDR3 protein: CASNPGDYNEQFF. Written as DNA, the CDR3 is TGTGCCAGCAACCCGGGGGACTACAATGAGCAGTTCTTC.

This chain uses TRBV12-3 or TRBV12-4 with TRBJ2-1; D not certain. The CDR3 contains 11 residues. V was pared by 2 bases and J by 10 bases, with 6 bases between. CDR3 DNA: TGTGCCAGCAGTTTACTTTTCGAGCAGTTCTTC. Protein product: CASSLLFEQFF.

This clonotype was observed many times. V usage is TRBV5-1 and J usage is TRBJ2-7; 9 positions agree with TRBD1. In germline, CDR1 is SGHRS, CDR2 YFSETQ. This CDR3 is built from 14 residues. The J segment lost 7 bases and the V segment lost 4 bases, leaving 9 bases of the junction unmatched. CDR3 nucleotide sequence: TGCGCCAGCAGCCCCGGGGACAGGGTCGGGGAGCAGTACTTC. This translates into CASSPGDRVGEQYF.

This clonotype was seen repeatedly, ten times or more. The rearrangement uses TRBV4-1 and TRBJ2-3; D may be TRBD1 (5 bases). The V end was cut by 0 bases, the J end by 5 bases, with 15 bases between. CDR1 MGHRA and CDR2 YSYEKL come from the germline V gene. The CDR3 totals 16 residues. The CDR3, as DNA: TGCGCCAGCAGCCAAGATTCGACAGTTAGGGTAGATACGCAGTATTTT. As protein: CASSQDSTVRVDTQYF.